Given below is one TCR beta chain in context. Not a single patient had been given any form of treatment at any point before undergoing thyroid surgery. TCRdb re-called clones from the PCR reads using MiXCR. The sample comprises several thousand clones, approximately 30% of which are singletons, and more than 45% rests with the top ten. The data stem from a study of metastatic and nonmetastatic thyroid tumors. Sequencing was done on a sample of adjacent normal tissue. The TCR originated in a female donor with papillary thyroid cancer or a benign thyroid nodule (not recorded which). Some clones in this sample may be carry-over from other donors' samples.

Here the CDR3 DNA reads TGTGCCAGCAGAAAAACACAGGGGTCAGAGGCTTTCTTT. It is translated as CASRKTQGSEAFF. V is TRBV7-9 and J is TRBJ1-1, with TRBD1 matching over 7 bases. Germline loops: CDR1 SEHNR, CDR2 FQNEAQ (reference sequence). The CDR3 totals 13 residues. J was trimmed by 11 bases and V by 6 bases; bases with no gene match: 12. The full variable domain, rest sourced from reference TRBV7-9 and TRBJ1-1, is DTGVSQNPRHKITKRGQNVTFRCDPISEHNRLYWYRQTLGQGPEFLTYFQNEAQLEKSRLLSDRFSAERPKGSFSTLEIQRTEQGDSAMYLCASRKTQGSEAFFGQGTRLTVV.